This T cell receptor (beta chain) is from a study of beta chain features in type 1 diabetes. Study-level background: Cell yields, gender and age were comparable in patients and healthy donors.

Isolated RNA was reverse transcribed in full, so expressed TCRB transcripts were sequenced. TCRdb's copy holds only in-frame clones and misses some; the assay was immunoSEQ multiplex PCR. The sample has nearly 350,000 clones; around 8% are singletons. The V and J ends lost 5 bases and 2 bases respectively, with 9 bases between them. This CDR3 contains 13 residues. Per the germline V gene, CDR1 is PRHDT and CDR2 is FYEKMQ (reference sequence). This clone was seen a few times. Antigen specificity is unknown. Points from the study as a whole: Cells expressing TCR highly could be over-represented by cDNA sequencing. Patients' naive, central memory and regulatory TCRB repertoires appeared more alike than those of healthy donors. For Type 1 diabetes patients, all four CD4+ subsets carried TCRB CDR3s that were moderately but significantly shorter.

The sample was central memory CD4+ T cells from blood. The chain carries TRBV13 and TRBJ1-2; D might be TRBD1 (6 bases). This clonotype was obtained from a woman aged 18 to 35 in good health. DNA of the CDR3: TGTGCCAGCAGCCAGACAGGAAACTATGGCTACACCTTC. It translates to CASSQTGNYGYTF.